This T cell receptor beta chain is from a study of blood T cell repertoires in COVID-19. Study overall: T cells, B-cell-depleted T cells, or PBMCs provided the cDNA or gDNA that served as material.

In the authors' workflow: Estimation of nucleated cell counts relied on the amplification of reference gene primers. Profiling relied on immunoSEQ multiplex PCR, and the TCRdb table lists in-frame clones only, not all of them. V and J calls and clone size are as listed in that table; D and trimming were resolved from the DNA. The sample yields some 240,000 clones, around 83% seen once. Germline V lookup: CDR1 MGHRA, CDR2 YSYEKL. The CDR3 consists of 15 residues. The V segment lost 2 bases and the J segment 7 bases; nucleotides outside the gene matches: 3. Clinical history as reported by participants underpinned cohort assignment. Up to 2 weeks before entering the study, exposed participants had met a COVID-19 case.

This TCR was recovered from a woman in her forties or fifties who had been exposed to COVID-19. The rearrangement joins TRBV4-1 to TRBJ1-6, with TRBD1 matching 9 bases. The sample consisted of PBMCs or T cells enriched from blood (not recorded which). The CDR3 region is CASSQFGQGNSPLHF. In DNA, the CDR3 is TGCGCCAGCAGCCAATTTGGACAGGGGAATTCACCCCTCCACTTT.